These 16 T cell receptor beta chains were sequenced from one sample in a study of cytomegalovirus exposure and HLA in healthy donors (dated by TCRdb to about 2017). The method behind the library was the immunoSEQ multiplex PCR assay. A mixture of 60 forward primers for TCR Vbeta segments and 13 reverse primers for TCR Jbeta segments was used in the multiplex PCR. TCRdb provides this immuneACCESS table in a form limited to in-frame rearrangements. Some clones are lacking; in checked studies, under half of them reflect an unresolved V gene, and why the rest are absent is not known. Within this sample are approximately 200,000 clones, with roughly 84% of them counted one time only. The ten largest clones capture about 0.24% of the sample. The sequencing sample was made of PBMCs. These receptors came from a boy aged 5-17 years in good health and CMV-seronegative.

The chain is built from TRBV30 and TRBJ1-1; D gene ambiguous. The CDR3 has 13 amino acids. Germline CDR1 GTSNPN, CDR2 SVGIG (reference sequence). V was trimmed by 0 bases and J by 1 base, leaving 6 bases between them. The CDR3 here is CAWSVQTNTEAFF. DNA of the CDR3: TGTGCCTGGAGTGTACAGACGAACACTGAAGCTTTCTTT. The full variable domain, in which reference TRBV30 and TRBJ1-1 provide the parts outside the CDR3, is SQTIHQWPATLVQPVGSPLSLECTVEGTSNPNLYWYRQAAGRGLQLLFYSVGIGQISSEVPQNLSASRPQDRQFILSSKKLLLSDSGFYLCAWSVQTNTEAFFGQGTRLTVV.

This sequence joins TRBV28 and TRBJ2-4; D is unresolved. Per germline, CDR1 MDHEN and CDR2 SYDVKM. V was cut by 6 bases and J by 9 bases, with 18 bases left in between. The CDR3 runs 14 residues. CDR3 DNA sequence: TGTGCCAGCAGCGTGACCCGCCCCCAGGCCATTCAGTACTTC. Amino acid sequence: CASSVTRPQAIQYF. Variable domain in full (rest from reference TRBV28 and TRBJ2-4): DVKVTQSSRYLVKRTGEKVFLECVQDMDHENMFWYRQDPGLGLRLIYFSYDVKMKEKGDIPEGYSVSREKKERFSLILESASTNQTSMYLCASSVTRPQAIQYFGAGTRLSVL.

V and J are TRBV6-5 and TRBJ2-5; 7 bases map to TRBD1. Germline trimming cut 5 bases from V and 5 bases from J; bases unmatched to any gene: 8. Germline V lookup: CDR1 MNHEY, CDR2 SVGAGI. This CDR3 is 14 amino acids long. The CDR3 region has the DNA TGTGCCAGCAGTACGACAGGGACCTATGAGACCCAGTACTTC. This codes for CASSTTGTYETQYF.

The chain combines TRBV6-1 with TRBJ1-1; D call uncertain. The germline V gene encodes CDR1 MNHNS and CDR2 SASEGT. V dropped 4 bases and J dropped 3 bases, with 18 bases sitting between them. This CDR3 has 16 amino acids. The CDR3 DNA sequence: TGTGCCAGCAGTGCCTCGCAGGTCGTGGGAGACACTGAAGCTTTCTTT. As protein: CASSASQVVGDTEAFF.

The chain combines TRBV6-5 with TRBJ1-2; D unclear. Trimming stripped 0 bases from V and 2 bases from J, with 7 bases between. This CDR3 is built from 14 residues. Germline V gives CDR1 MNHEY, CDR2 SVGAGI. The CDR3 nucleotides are TGTGCCAGCAGTTACTCTGAGAGGAACTATGGCTACACCTTC. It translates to CASSYSERNYGYTF.

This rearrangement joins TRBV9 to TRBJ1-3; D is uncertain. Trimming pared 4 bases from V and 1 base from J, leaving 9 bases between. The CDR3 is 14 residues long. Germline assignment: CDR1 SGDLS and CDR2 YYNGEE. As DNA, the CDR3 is TGTGCCAGCAGCCGGACTGATTCTGGAAACACCATATATTTT. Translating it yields CASSRTDSGNTIYF. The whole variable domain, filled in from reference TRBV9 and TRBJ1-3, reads DSGVTQTPKHLITATGQRVTLRCSPRSGDLSVYWYQQSLDQGLQFLIQYYNGEERAKGNILERFSAQQFPDLHSELNLSSLELGDSALYFCASSRTDSGNTIYFGEGSWLTVV.

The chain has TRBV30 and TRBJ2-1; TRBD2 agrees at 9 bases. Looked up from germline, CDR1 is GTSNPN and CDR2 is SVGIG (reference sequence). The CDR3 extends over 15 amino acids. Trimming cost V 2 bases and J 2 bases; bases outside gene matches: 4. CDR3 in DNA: TGTGCCTGGAGTATTCCTAGCGGGGCCTACAATGAGCAGTTCTTC. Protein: CAWSIPSGAYNEQFF.

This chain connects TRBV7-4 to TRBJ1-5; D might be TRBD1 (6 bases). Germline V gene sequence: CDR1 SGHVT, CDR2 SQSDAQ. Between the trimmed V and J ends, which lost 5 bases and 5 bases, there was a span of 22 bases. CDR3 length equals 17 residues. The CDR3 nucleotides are TGTGCCAGCAGCGGGCTTGTCACAGGGCCTTTTCATCAGCCCCAGCATTTT. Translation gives CASSGLVTGPFHQPQHF.

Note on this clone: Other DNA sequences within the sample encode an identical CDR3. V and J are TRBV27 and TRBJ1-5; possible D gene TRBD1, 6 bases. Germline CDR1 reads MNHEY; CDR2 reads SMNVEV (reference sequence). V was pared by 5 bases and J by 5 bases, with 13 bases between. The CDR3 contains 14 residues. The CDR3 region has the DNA TGTGCCAGCAGTCTTTTAGGGGGGGATCAGCCCCAGCATTTT. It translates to CASSLLGGDQPQHF.

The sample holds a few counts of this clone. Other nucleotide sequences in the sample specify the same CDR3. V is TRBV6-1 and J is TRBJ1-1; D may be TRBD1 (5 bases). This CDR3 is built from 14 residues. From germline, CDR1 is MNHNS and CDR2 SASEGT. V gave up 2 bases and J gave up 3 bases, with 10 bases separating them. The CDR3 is CASSESGGYTEAFF. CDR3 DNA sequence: TGTGCCAGCAGTGAATCGGGGGGGTACACTGAAGCTTTCTTT.

CDR3: CASSPPTGGTYEQYF. CDR3 sequence (DNA): TGTGCCAGCAGCCCCCCCACAGGTGGTACCTACGAGCAGTACTTC. The V call is TRBV7-9, the J call TRBJ2-7, with D possibly matching TRBD1 (5 bases). The ends were cut back, 5 bases at V and 2 bases at J, with 16 bases in the middle. CDR1 SEHNR and CDR2 FQNEAQ come from the germline V gene (reference sequence). The CDR3 spans 15 residues. Combining the CDR3 with reference TRBV7-9 and TRBJ2-7 gives the whole variable domain DTGVSQNPRHKITKRGQNVTFRCDPISEHNRLYWYRQTLGQGPEFLTYFQNEAQLEKSRLLSDRFSAERPKGSFSTLEIQRTEQGDSAMYLCASSPPTGGTYEQYFGPGTRLTVT.

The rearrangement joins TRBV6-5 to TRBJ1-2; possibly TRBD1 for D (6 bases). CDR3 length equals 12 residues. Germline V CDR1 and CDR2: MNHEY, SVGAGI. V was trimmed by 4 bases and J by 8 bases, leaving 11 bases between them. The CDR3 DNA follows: TGTGCCAGCAGTTCCGCAGGGGAGGGCTACACCTTC. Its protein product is CASSSAGEGYTF.

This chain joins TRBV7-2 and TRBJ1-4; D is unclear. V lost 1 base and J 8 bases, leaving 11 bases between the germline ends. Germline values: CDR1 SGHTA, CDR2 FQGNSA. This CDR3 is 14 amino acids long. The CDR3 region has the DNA TGTGCCAGCAGCTTAGGCCAGGTCGAGGAAAAACTGTTTTTT. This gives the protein CASSLGQVEEKLFF.

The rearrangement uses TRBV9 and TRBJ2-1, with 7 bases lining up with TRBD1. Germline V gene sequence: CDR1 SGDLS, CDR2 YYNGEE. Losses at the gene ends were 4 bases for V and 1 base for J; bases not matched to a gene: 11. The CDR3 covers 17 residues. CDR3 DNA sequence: TGTGCCAGCAGCTTTCGGGGAACAGGGGTATCCTACAATGAGCAGTTCTTC. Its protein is CASSFRGTGVSYNEQFF.

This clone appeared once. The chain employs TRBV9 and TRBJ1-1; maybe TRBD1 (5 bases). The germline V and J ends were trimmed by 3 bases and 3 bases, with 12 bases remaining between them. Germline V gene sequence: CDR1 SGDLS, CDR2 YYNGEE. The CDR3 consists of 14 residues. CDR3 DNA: TGTGCCAGCAGCGCAAAGGGACTTGACACTGAAGCTTTCTTT. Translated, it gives CASSAKGLDTEAFF. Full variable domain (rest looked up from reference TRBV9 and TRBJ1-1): DSGVTQTPKHLITATGQRVTLRCSPRSGDLSVYWYQQSLDQGLQFLIQYYNGEERAKGNILERFSAQQFPDLHSELNLSSLELGDSALYFCASSAKGLDTEAFFGQGTRLTVV.

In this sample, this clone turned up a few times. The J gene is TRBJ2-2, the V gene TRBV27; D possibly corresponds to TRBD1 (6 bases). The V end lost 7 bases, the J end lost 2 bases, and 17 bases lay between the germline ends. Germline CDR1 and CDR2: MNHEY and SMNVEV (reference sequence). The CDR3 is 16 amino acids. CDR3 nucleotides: TGTGCCAGCACCCCCGGGAACAGGGTTAACACCGGGGAGCTGTTTTTT. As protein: CASTPGNRVNTGELFF.